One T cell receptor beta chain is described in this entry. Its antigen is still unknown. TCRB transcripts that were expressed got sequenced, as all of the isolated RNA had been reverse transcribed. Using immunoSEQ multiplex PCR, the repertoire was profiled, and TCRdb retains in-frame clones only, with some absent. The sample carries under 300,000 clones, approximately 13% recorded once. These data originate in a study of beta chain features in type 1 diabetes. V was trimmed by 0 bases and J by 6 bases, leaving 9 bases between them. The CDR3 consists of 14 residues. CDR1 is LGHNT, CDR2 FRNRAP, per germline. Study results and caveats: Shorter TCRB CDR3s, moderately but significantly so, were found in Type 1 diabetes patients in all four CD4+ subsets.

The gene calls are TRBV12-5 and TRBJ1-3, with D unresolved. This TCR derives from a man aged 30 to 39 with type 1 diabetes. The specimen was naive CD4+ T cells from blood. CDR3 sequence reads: CASGLVWEANTIYF. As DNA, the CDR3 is TGTGCTAGTGGTTTGGTGTGGGAGGCAAACACCATATATTTT.